This T cell receptor (beta chain) emerged from a study of OX40 agonist ivuxolimab in advanced cancers. Study overall: Two patients with cutaneous melanoma and one with hepatocellular carcinoma, three in total, showed partial responses. Regarding the study as a whole: Some patients who did not respond also had low normalized T-cell clonal expansion. Within 6 weeks, CD4+ and CD8+ blood T cells expanded clonally at 0.1 to 3.0 mg/kg.

Remarks on this clone: Its antigen is unidentified.

J lost 7 bases, V lost 5 bases, and 3 bases had no gene match. Germline lookup yields CDR1 MNHEY and CDR2 SMNVEV (reference sequence). This CDR3 contains 14 residues. Generated by immunoSEQ multiplex PCR, the TCRdb table keeps only in-frame clones and is missing some. Of about 72,000 clones detected, around 89% appear once; the ten largest clones hold roughly 1%. With baseline, cycle 4 day 1, and cycle 7 day 1 as timepoints, blood was sampled. This clonotype originated in an adult with an advanced solid tumor such as melanoma, head and neck, liver or kidney cancer. The rearrangement joins TRBV27 to TRBJ2-7; TRBD2 matches 15 bases. The sequencing here drew on CD4+ or CD8+ T cells sorted from blood, taken in a trial of the OX40 agonist ivuxolimab. CDR3 amino acids: CASSRGLAGGEQYF. The CDR3 DNA follows: TGTGCCAGCAGTCGGGGACTAGCGGGGGGTGAGCAGTACTTC.